This passage covers 25 T cell receptor beta chains from one sample sequenced in a study of cytomegalovirus exposure and HLA in healthy donors. It was with 60 Vbeta and 13 Jbeta primers that the PCR ran. Sequencing was performed with immunoSEQ multiplex PCR; in TCRdb, only in-frame clones are kept and a portion is missing. This table holds some 150,000 clones, 72% found once. The sequenced material came from PBMCs. The receptors were gathered from a human donor in good health.

In this sample, this clone turned up a few times. V is TRBV15 and J is TRBJ2-1; 14 bases are a match to TRBD2. The CDR3 length is 19 residues. V lost 3 bases to trimming and J lost 2 bases; unmatched junction nucleotides: 9. Germline CDR1 reads LNHNV; CDR2 reads YYDKDF (reference sequence). CDR3 nucleotide sequence: TGTGCCACCAGCAGGGGACTAGCGGGGGATCTATTCGCCTACAATGAGCAGTTCTTC. Protein sequence: CATSRGLAGDLFAYNEQFF.

On this clone: The sample holds other DNA sequences that translate to the same CDR3. The gene calls are TRBV7-9 and TRBJ1-1, with 7 bases aligning to TRBD1. Germline V gene lookup returns CDR1 SEHNR and CDR2 FQNEAQ (reference sequence). There are 14 residues in the CDR3. The V gene end was trimmed by 3 bases and the J gene end by 1 base; junction bases not matched to a gene: 2. DNA of the CDR3: TGTGCCAGCAGCTTGGGACAGACGAACACTGAAGCTTTCTTT. It codes for CASSLGQTNTEAFF.

The V and J genes are TRBV27 and TRBJ2-1; tentatively, D is TRBD1 (6 bases). Germline CDR1 MNHEY, CDR2 SMNVEV (reference sequence). There are 16 residues in the CDR3. Trimming took off 6 bases at V and 0 bases at J, with 15 bases between the two ends. This CDR3 is CASRDGQFNSYNEQFF. In DNA, the CDR3 is TGTGCCAGCAGGGACGGACAGTTCAACTCCTACAATGAGCAGTTCTTC.

V and J are TRBV4-3 and TRBJ1-5; tentatively, D is TRBD1 (5 bases). Trimming cost V 1 base and J 2 bases, with 9 bases left between them. Germline V gene sequence: CDR1 LGHNA, CDR2 YSLEER. The CDR3 is 15 residues long. This CDR3 reads CASSQVTGGNQPQHF. The CDR3 DNA is TGCGCCAGCAGCCAAGTAACGGGGGGCAATCAGCCCCAGCATTTT.

This chain uses TRBV2 with TRBJ1-6; D is perhaps TRBD1 (6 bases). Germline CDR1 SNHLY, CDR2 FYNNEI. The CDR3 has 16 residues. V gave up 3 bases and J gave up 7 bases, with 16 bases separating them. CDR3 nucleotide sequence: TGTGCCAGCAGTGACCGGACAGTGGTTCGAAATTCACCCCTCCACTTT. Encoded protein: CASSDRTVVRNSPLHF.

The rearrangement links TRBV5-4 to TRBJ2-2; 10 nucleotides match TRBD2. There are 16 residues in the CDR3. Germline V gene lookup returns CDR1 SGHNT and CDR2 YYREEE (reference sequence). V shed 4 bases, J shed 6 bases, and the junction held 9 bases outside the gene matches. This CDR3 reads CASSPIQRGGPGELFF. The DNA of the CDR3 is TGTGCCAGCAGCCCCATTCAGCGGGGGGGCCCCGGGGAGCTGTTTTTT.

CDR3 protein: CASSLFLNTEAFF. The CDR3 DNA sequence: TGTGCCAGCAGTCTCTTCCTGAACACTGAAGCTTTCTTT. The genes are TRBV7-8 and TRBJ1-1; no firm D call. V was trimmed by 6 bases and J by 0 bases, leaving 8 bases between them. Germline lookup yields CDR1 SGHVS and CDR2 FQNEAQ. CDR3 length equals 13 residues.

The CDR3 reads CASSSPSGSYEQYF. The DNA for the CDR3 is TGTGCCAGCAGTTCCCCCTCGGGGTCCTACGAGCAGTACTTC. The chain has TRBV6-5 and TRBJ2-7, with D tentatively TRBD2 (5 bases). Trimming pared 4 bases from V and 1 base from J, leaving 11 bases between. The CDR3 loop spans 14 amino acids. Germline V gene lookup returns CDR1 MNHEY and CDR2 SVGAGI.

The chain recombines TRBV19 with TRBJ1-2; TRBD1 matches 7 bases. Germline values: CDR1 LNHDA, CDR2 SQIVND (reference sequence). This CDR3 has 15 amino acids. Germline trimming cut 5 bases from V and 8 bases from J; bases unmatched to any gene: 14. The CDR3 spells CASSETDRNLLGYTF. The CDR3 DNA is TGTGCCAGTAGTGAAACGGACAGGAACCTCCTAGGCTACACCTTC.

The chain carries TRBV5-5 and TRBJ1-3; D remains ambiguous. Trimming took off 1 base at V and 0 bases at J, with 8 bases between the two ends. The CDR3 contains 15 residues. Germline CDR1 is SGHKS and CDR2 is YYEKEE (reference sequence). In DNA form, the CDR3 reads TGTGCCAGCAGCTTGAACGAGTTCTCTGGAAACACCATATATTTT. This translates into CASSLNEFSGNTIYF.

The gene calls are TRBV19 and TRBJ1-2; 10 bases fit TRBD1. CDR3 size: 14 residues. The germline V gene has CDR1 LNHDA and CDR2 SQIVND (reference sequence). V lost 6 bases to trimming and J lost 8 bases; unmatched junction nucleotides: 9. This CDR3 reads CASRRRDRGSGYTF. The CDR3 DNA is TGTGCCAGTAGGCGCCGGGACAGGGGAAGCGGCTACACCTTC.

By sample fraction, this clone is medium-sized (0.01 to 0.1%). The CDR3 DNA reads TGTGCCAGCAGTGACTCGGACAGTTCACCCCTCCACTTT. Translating gives CASSDSDSSPLHF. This sequence joins TRBV6-4 and TRBJ1-6; a weak D match, TRBD1 (6 bases). The germline V gene has CDR1 MRHNA and CDR2 SNTAGT. Between the trimmed V and J ends, which lost 0 bases and 9 bases, there was a span of 6 bases. The CDR3 is 13 residues long.

The J gene is TRBJ1-1, the V gene TRBV7-9; 7 bases are shared with TRBD1. The CDR3 runs 13 residues. The germline CDR1 and CDR2 sequences are SEHNR and FQNEAQ (reference sequence). With 4 bases clipped from V and 3 bases from J, the junction kept 2 bases outside the gene matches. This CDR3 reads CASSSGGYTEAFF. The CDR3 coding sequence is TGTGCCAGCAGCTCAGGGGGGTACACTGAAGCTTTCTTT.

The gene calls are TRBV19 and TRBJ2-7, with 7 positions matching TRBD1. The ends lost 5 bases at V and 2 bases at J; junction bases unmatched: 9. The CDR3 contains 15 residues. CDR1 is LNHDA, CDR2 SQIVND, per germline (reference sequence). CDR3 sequence (DNA): TGTGCCAGTAGTGCCCCCCGGACAGGCCCCTACGAGCAGTACTTC. Translating it yields CASSAPRTGPYEQYF.

This chain connects TRBV6-5 to TRBJ2-1; TRBD1 aligns across 11 bases. The length of the CDR3 is 13 residues. Germline CDR1 reads MNHEY; CDR2 reads SVGAGI. V was clipped by 10 bases and J by 4 bases; unmatched bases: 3. The CDR3 DNA reads TGTGCCACGGGACAGGGGGATTACAATGAGCAGTTCTTC. Protein sequence: CATGQGDYNEQFF.

The rearrangement joins TRBV11-2 to TRBJ1-1, with D tentatively TRBD1 (6 bases). Deletions cut 1 base from V and 3 bases from J, with 12 bases between. The CDR3 sequence is 15 residues long. Germline CDR1 is SGHAT and CDR2 is FQNNGV. The CDR3 sequence: CASSLVRGGDTEAFF. For the CDR3, the DNA is TGTGCCAGCAGCTTAGTCAGGGGAGGGGACACTGAAGCTTTCTTT.

The gene calls are TRBV10-3 and TRBJ1-5; 11 nucleotides line up with TRBD1. The CDR3 consists of 14 residues. The germline CDR1 and CDR2 sequences are ENHRY and SYGVKD. The V segment lost 4 bases and the J segment 6 bases; nucleotides outside the gene matches: 2. The CDR3 protein is CAISVGTGGQPQHF. The CDR3 region has the DNA TGTGCCATCAGTGTCGGGACAGGGGGTCAGCCCCAGCATTTT.

J is TRBJ1-2 and V is TRBV25-1, with D perhaps TRBD1 (6 bases). Germline values: CDR1 MGHDK, CDR2 SYGVNS. The CDR3 has 16 amino acids. V was clipped by 2 bases and J by 7 bases, with 20 bases between them. The CDR3 DNA follows: TGTGCCAGCAGTGAACTTCCCGCAGGGGTAGAAAGTGGCTACACCTTC. This translates into CASSELPAGVESGYTF.

This chain connects TRBV30 to TRBJ1-1; a possible D gene is TRBD1 (6 bases). The CDR3 loop spans 13 amino acids. CDR1 is GTSNPN and CDR2 is SVGIG in the germline V gene (reference sequence). V lost 7 bases and J 3 bases, leaving 15 bases between the germline ends. CDR3 residues: CASQTGRDTEAFF. For the CDR3, the DNA is TGTGCCTCGCAGACAGGTCGGGACACTGAAGCTTTCTTT.

The chain joins TRBV7-3 to TRBJ2-1, with TRBD1 matching over 9 bases. CDR3 length equals 14 residues. Germline V gene data show CDR1 as SGHTA and CDR2 as FQGTGA. Unmatched junction bases numbered 9, after V lost 5 bases and J lost 10 bases. DNA for the CDR3: TGTGCCAGCAGCCCCCCCGGGACAGGGAGAGAGCAGTTCTTC. This sequence encodes CASSPPGTGREQFF.

This sequence joins TRBV7-2 and TRBJ1-2, with D perhaps matching TRBD1 (6 bases). V was pared by 5 bases and J by 4 bases, with 11 bases between. The germline V gene encodes CDR1 SGHTA and CDR2 FQGNSA. The CDR3 is 13 amino acids. Here the CDR3 DNA reads TGTGCCAGCAGCCCGAGGGGGTCCTATGGCTACACCTTC. Protein product: CASSPRGSYGYTF.

The chain carries TRBV5-4 and TRBJ1-3, with 9 nucleotides matching TRBD1. CDR1 is SGHNT and CDR2 is YYREEE in the germline V gene (reference sequence). This CDR3 spans 15 amino acids. V trimming: 0 bases; J trimming: 4 bases; junction bases outside the gene matches: 2. CDR3 amino acids: CASSLGGTGGNTIYF. In DNA form, the CDR3 reads TGTGCCAGCAGCTTGGGGGGGACAGGGGGAAACACCATATATTTT.

The chain is built from TRBV5-1 and TRBJ1-1, with D uncertain. Germline V gene sequence: CDR1 SGHRS, CDR2 YFSETQ. V lost 5 bases and J lost 6, with 14 bases in between. The CDR3 loop spans 13 amino acids. CDR3 bases: TGCGCCAGCAGGAGCGCTTTAGATCCTGAAGCTTTCTTT. It specifies CASRSALDPEAFF.

There are a few counts of this clone. The J gene is TRBJ2-1, the V gene TRBV4-1, with D maybe TRBD2 (6 bases). V was clipped by 1 base and J by 6 bases, with 13 bases between them. The V gene's germline CDR1 is MGHRA and CDR2 YSYEKL. The CDR3 covers 15 residues. The CDR3 DNA reads TGCGCCAGCAGCCAAGCGATACTAGCAGTCAATGAGCAGTTCTTC. This encodes CASSQAILAVNEQFF.

This clone was detected only a few times. This chain joins TRBV19 and TRBJ2-7; tentatively, D is TRBD1 (5 bases). This CDR3 has 13 residues. Trimming took 7 bases from V and 6 from J, leaving 16 bases between them. CDR1 and CDR2 (germline): LNHDA, SQIVND (reference sequence). The CDR3 loop reads CASTETVGREQYF. The DNA of the CDR3 is TGTGCCAGTACAGAGACAGTGGGGCGCGAGCAGTACTTC.